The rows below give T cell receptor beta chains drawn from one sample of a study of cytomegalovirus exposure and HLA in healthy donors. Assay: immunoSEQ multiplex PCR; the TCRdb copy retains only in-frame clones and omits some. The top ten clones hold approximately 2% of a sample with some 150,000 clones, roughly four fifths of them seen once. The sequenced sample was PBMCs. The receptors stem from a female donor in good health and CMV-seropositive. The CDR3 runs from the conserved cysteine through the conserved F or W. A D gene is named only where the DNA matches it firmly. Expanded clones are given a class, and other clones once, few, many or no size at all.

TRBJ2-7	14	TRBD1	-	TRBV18	CASSQGQETYEQYF	TGTGCCAGCTCACAGGGACAGGAAACCTACGAGCAGTACTTC
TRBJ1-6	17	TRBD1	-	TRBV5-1	CASSLGGTGGNNSPLHF	TGCGCCAGCAGCTTGGGGGGGACAGGGGGAAATAATTCACCCCTCCACTTT
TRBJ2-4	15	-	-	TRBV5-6	CASSHPATRGRNQYF	TGTGCCAGCAGCCACCCCGCTACTCGGGGAAGAAATCAGTACTTC
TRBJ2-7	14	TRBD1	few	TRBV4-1	CASSQPGQGIEQYF	TGCGCCAGCAGCCAACCGGGACAGGGAATCGAGCAGTACTTC
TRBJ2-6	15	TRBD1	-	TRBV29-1	CSVRTGGSGANVLTF	TGCAGCGTTAGGACAGGGGGCTCTGGGGCCAACGTCCTGACTTTC
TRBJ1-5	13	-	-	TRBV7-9	CSSSQGGNQPQHF	TGTTCCAGCAGTCAGGGTGGAAATCAGCCCCAGCATTTT
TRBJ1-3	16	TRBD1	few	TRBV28	CASRLGGTGAGNTIYF	TGTGCCAGCAGACTAGGGGGCACAGGGGCTGGAAACACCATATATTTT
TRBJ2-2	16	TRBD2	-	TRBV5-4	CASTLAGGLPTGELFF	TGTGCCAGCACCTTAGCGGGGGGCCTACCCACCGGGGAGCTGTTTTTT
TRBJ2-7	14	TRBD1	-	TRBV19	CASRTGQGSYEQYF	TGTGCCAGTAGGACGGGACAGGGGTCCTACGAGCAGTACTTC
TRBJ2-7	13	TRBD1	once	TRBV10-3	CATSQGAGYEQYF	TGTGCCACCAGTCAGGGGGCTGGCTACGAGCAGTACTTC
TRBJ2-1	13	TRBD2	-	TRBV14	CASSLQTSGEQFF	TGTGCCAGCAGCCTCCAGACTAGCGGTGAGCAGTTCTTC
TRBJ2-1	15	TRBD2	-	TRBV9	CASSVVGTSVNEQFF	TGTGCCAGCAGCGTAGTAGGGACTAGCGTAAATGAGCAGTTCTTC
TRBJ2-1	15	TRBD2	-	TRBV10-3	CAISESSSGRVEQFF	TGTGCCATCAGTGAGTCGTCTAGCGGGAGGGTTGAGCAGTTCTTC
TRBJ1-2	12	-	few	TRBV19	CASSQRLYGYTF	TGTGCCAGTTCCCAGCGGCTGTATGGCTACACCTTC
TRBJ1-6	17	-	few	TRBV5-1	CASSLSGYSSYNSPLHF	TGCGCCAGCAGCTTGTCAGGGTATAGCTCCTATAATTCACCCCTCCACTTT